These T cell receptor beta chains were read from a single sample in a study of radiotherapy plus CTLA-4 blockade in lung cancer. The table came from immunoSEQ multiplex PCR; TCRdb's copy has only in-frame clones and leaves some out. The sample carries about 82,000 clones, 72% recorded once. Sample: peripheral blood, taken from a patient treated with radiotherapy plus ipilimumab. These receptors were obtained from a human donor with non-small cell lung cancer that progressed on radiotherapy plus ipilimumab. CDR3s include the opening cysteine and the closing phenylalanine or tryptophan. D genes are given only for firm matches. Some rows have no size entry. The others give once, few or many, or a class for an expanded clone.

D	size	V	J	CDR3	DNA
-	-	TRBV9	TRBJ2-6	CASSVGLSGANVLTF	TGTGCCAGCAGCGTAGGGTTGTCTGGGGCCAACGTCCTGACTTTC
TRBD2	-	TRBV5-5	TRBJ2-3	CASSPRRGGTDTQYF	TGTGCCAGCAGCCCCCGTCGGGGGGGGACAGATACGCAGTATTTT
-	few	TRBV19	TRBJ1-6	CASSSLGDSPLHF	TGTGCCAGCTCCTCCTTGGGGGATTCACCCCTCCACTTT
-	-	TRBV6-1	TRBJ1-1	CASSGGTNTEAFF	TGTGCCAGCAGCGGGGGGACGAACACTGAAGCTTTCTTT
TRBD2	-	TRBV11-2	TRBJ2-3	CASSFEAYSGGGTDTQYF	TGTGCCAGCAGCTTCGAGGCATATAGCGGGGGGGGCACAGATACGCAGTATTTT
-	-	TRBV15	TRBJ1-2	CATSRGVGTYFGGYTF	TGTGCCACCAGCAGAGGGGTTGGCACATACTTTGGGGGCTACACCTTC
-	-	TRBV11-2	TRBJ2-5	CASSLLGGGRQETQYF	TGTGCCAGCAGCTTATTGGGGGGCGGCAGACAAGAGACCCAGTACTTC
-	-	TRBV5-1	TRBJ1-1	CASSLRAGEGVEAFF	TGCGCCAGCAGCTTGAGGGCAGGGGAAGGGGTTGAAGCTTTCTTT
TRBD2	-	TRBV10-2	TRBJ2-1	CASSGGLAGNEQFF	TGCGCCAGCAGTGGGGGACTAGCGGGGAATGAGCAGTTCTTC
TRBD2	once	TRBV6-1	TRBJ2-6	CASSEYRGGRLATSGANVLTF	TGTGCCAGCAGTGAATATCGCGGGGGGAGGCTGGCCACCTCTGGGGCCAACGTCCTGACTTTC
TRBD1	-	TRBV7-3	TRBJ1-1	CASSSTGANTEAFF	TGTGCCAGCAGCTCGACAGGGGCGAACACTGAAGCTTTCTTT
-	-	TRBV7-9	TRBJ1-2	CASETGTSYGYTF	TGTGCCAGCGAAACCGGGACAAGCTATGGCTACACCTTC
-	-	TRBV5-1	TRBJ1-1	CASSLTQTNTEAFF	TGCGCCAGCAGCTTGACACAAACAAACACTGAAGCTTTCTTT
-	-	TRBV10-3	TRBJ1-2	CAISVRENYGYTF	TGTGCCATCAGTGTAAGAGAGAACTATGGCTACACCTTC
TRBD1	-	TRBV7-2	TRBJ1-1	CASSFGQGRTAFF	TGTGCCAGCAGCTTCGGACAGGGGCGGACAGCTTTCTTT
-	-	TRBV28	TRBJ2-2	CASSLSGGTEELFF	TGTGCCAGCAGTTTATCTGGCGGGACCGAGGAGCTGTTTTTT
-	-	TRBV7-8	TRBJ1-3	CASSLGVSGNTIYF	TGTGCCAGCAGCTTAGGGGTCTCTGGAAACACCATATATTTT
TRBD1	-	TRBV5-8	TRBJ2-2	CASSFATGSHTGELFF	TGTGCCAGCAGCTTCGCGACAGGGTCGCATACCGGGGAGCTGTTTTTT
-	few	TRBV9	TRBJ2-5	CASSPPNQETQYF	TGTGCCAGCAGCCCCCCCAACCAAGAGACCCAGTACTTC
-	few	TRBV7-9	TRBJ2-7	CASSPSEYEQYF	TGTGCCAGCAGCCCTAGCGAATACGAGCAGTACTTC
-	few	TRBV4-2	TRBJ2-5	CASSLWQGNWETQYF	TGTGCCAGCAGCCTCTGGCAGGGGAATTGGGAGACCCAGTACTTC
-	-	TRBV4-1	TRBJ1-1	CASSPYGENTEAFF	TGCGCCAGCAGCCCCTACGGAGAGAACACTGAAGCTTTCTTT
-	-	TRBV7-2	TRBJ2-1	CASSLGGRAVDEQFF	TGTGCCAGCAGCTTAGGGGGACGAGCCGTCGATGAGCAGTTCTTC
-	few	TRBV11-3	TRBJ1-2	CASSQLTSAPGDYGYTF	TGTGCCAGCAGCCAACTTACCTCGGCCCCGGGGGACTATGGCTACACCTTC
-	-	TRBV6-5	TRBJ2-4	CASSYGEGENIQYF	TGTGCCAGCAGTTACGGGGAAGGGGAAAACATTCAGTACTTC
-	-	TRBV2	TRBJ1-1	CASIRDVNTEAFF	TGTGCCAGCATTAGGGACGTGAACACTGAAGCTTTCTTT
-	-	TRBV19	TRBJ1-5	CASSIGGGIYSNQPQHF	TGTGCCAGTAGTATTGGAGGGGGAATTTATAGCAATCAGCCCCAGCATTTT
-	-	TRBV6-1	TRBJ2-1	CASSEFFGEQFF	TGTGCCAGCAGTGAATTTTTTGGTGAGCAGTTCTTC
-	-	TRBV4-2	TRBJ2-1	CASSQEAGVLANEQFF	TGTGCCAGCAGCCAAGAGGCGGGCGTCCTAGCCAATGAGCAGTTCTTC
TRBD2	-	TRBV6-5	TRBJ2-3	CASRLSGASTDTQYF	TGTGCCAGCAGGTTGAGCGGGGCTAGCACAGATACGCAGTATTTT
-	once	TRBV30	TRBJ2-3	CAWNRTPPPSTDTQYF	TGTGCCTGGAATCGGACACCCCCGCCGAGCACAGATACGCAGTATTTT
-	-	TRBV7-3	TRBJ2-1	CASSSPSHNEQFF	TGTGCCAGCAGCTCCCCCTCACACAATGAGCAGTTCTTC
-	few	TRBV28	TRBJ1-2	CASSSLGTSNYGYTF	TGTGCCAGCAGTTCCTTGGGGACCTCTAACTATGGCTACACCTTC
-	once	TRBV6-1	TRBJ1-5	CATYDRGRNRPQHF	TGTGCCACCTACGACAGAGGACGCAATCGGCCCCAGCATTTT
TRBD1	-	TRBV2	TRBJ1-3	CASRDRIQSSSGNTIYF	TGTGCCAGCCGGGACAGGATTCAATCGAGCTCTGGAAACACCATATATTTT
TRBD1	-	TRBV5-5	TRBJ1-2	CASSSSDRDGYTF	TGTGCCAGCAGCTCATCTGACAGGGATGGCTACACCTTC
-	-	TRBV4-1	TRBJ2-6	CASSRRHAGANVLTF	TGCGCCAGCAGCCGCCGGCACGCTGGGGCCAACGTCCTGACTTTC
-	once	TRBV6-5	TRBJ2-7	CASSSGTQYF	TGTGCCAGCAGTTCCGGGACGCAGTACTTC
-	-	TRBV10-3	TRBJ2-7	CAISGALGQPYEQYF	TGTGCCATCAGTGGGGCGCTAGGACAGCCTTACGAGCAGTACTTC